This T cell receptor (beta chain) was sequenced during a study of Ad26.COV2.S vaccination and SARS-CoV-2 variants. The table came from immunoSEQ multiplex PCR; TCRdb's copy has only in-frame clones and leaves some out. Found here are approximately 340,000 clones, 70% to 90% of them singletons; the top ten hold 3% to 4%. The treatment was: some 20 received Ad26.COV2.S at low or high dose, single or two shots; about five received placebo; per-sample allocation not given. Repertoires come from day 63 after the first vaccine or placebo injection. J was trimmed by 3 bases and V by 0 bases; bases with no gene match: 6. The V gene's germline CDR1 is SGHAT and CDR2 FQNNGV. CDR3 size: 17 residues.

The sequences come from peripheral blood, collected in a trial of Ad26.COV2.S vaccine versus placebo. The sequence was obtained from a person aged 18 to 59 who received the Ad26.COV2.S COVID-19 vaccine or a placebo. This chain uses TRBV11-2 with TRBJ2-3, with 10 bases that match TRBD2. Here the CDR3 DNA reads TGTGCCAGCAGCTTAGAGGCTAGCGGGGGTTTAACAGATACGCAGTATTTT. Amino acid sequence: CASSLEASGGLTDTQYF.